This TCR beta chain emerged from a study of cytomegalovirus exposure and HLA in healthy donors. Looking at the study overall: Later analysis reported that the 130 or so validation repertoires shared the platform of the approximately 620 first-cohort repertoires.

Only in-frame clones appear in the TCRdb table, and some are missing; sequencing was by immunoSEQ multiplex PCR. This repertoire shows approximately 240,000 clones, over 80% found once; its top ten account for about 0.95%. With V trimmed by 0 bases and J by 5 bases, 7 bases remained unmatched. CDR1 SGHTA and CDR2 FQGTGA come from the germline V gene. The CDR3 loop spans 17 amino acids. Findings of the study overall: The study designated 150 or so TCR beta chains cytomegalovirus-associated. A later analysis found first-cohort TCR clusters tended to co-occur in the 120 or so validation repertoires. In vitro checks showed that a few CMV-associated chains really do target CMV antigens.

A word on this clone: No antigen is known for it.

Sequenced input: PBMCs. This TCR was sampled from a young woman in good health and CMV-seronegative. The chain has TRBV7-3 and TRBJ2-7, with TRBD2 matching 13 bases. The CDR3 DNA reads as TGTGCCAGCAGCTTAACTCCGGGACTAGCGGGATTCGACGAGCAGTACTTC. Its translation: CASSLTPGLAGFDEQYF.